This TCR beta chain was sequenced during a study of blood T cells in healthy people across ages (dated by TCRdb to the mid-2010s). Regarding the study in general: In model experiments, roughly one uniquely barcoded TCR beta cDNA molecule per two T cells was captured by template switching. The study measured age-related changes in TCR beta repertoire diversity using deep sequencing normalized with unique cDNA molecular identifiers. The donors were split into four age groups: young (average around 15 years), middle-aged (39), aged (roughly 68) and long-lived (roughly 86). To avoid experimental bias, donors of different ages were distributed randomly across sequencing lanes. For two donors (one aged 18 to 29 and one aged 80 or older), the study analyzed two additional independent replicas of 1 million unique cDNA reads from the same blood draw. Broader findings and caveats from the paper: Estimates of total diversity based on one million sequenced T cells were regarded as lower bounds and as underestimates. The long-lived group showed more naive CD4+ T cells, fewer expanded clones and increased TCR diversity than the aged group, suggesting age selection. Observed TCR beta diversity per million T cells fell roughly linearly with age, and a significant reduction was already apparent by age around 40. Because donor CMV infection status was unknown, age-related changes in expanded clonotypes were potentially confounded. The percentage of naive T cells measured by flow cytometry correlated strongly with observed TCR beta diversity. Because profiling used bulk unsorted PBMCs, naive and antigen-experienced compartments could not be compared conclusively.

Deletion took 4 bases off V and 0 bases off J, with a span of 10 bases between the germline ends. Based on the germline V gene, the CDR1 and CDR2 sequences are SQVTM and ANQGSEA. The CDR3 goes from the cysteine to the phenylalanine over 13 residues. Left in the record is the CDR3 DNA by itself, 39 bases read in frame from the first base. Systemically healthy Caucasian individuals from Russia, 39 in total and aged roughly 6 to 100 years, were included as donors. Each donor gave 8 to 10 milliliters of peripheral blood, drawn into EDTA-treated Vacutainer tubes. Ficoll-Paque density-gradient centrifugation was used to isolate PBMCs, with at least 6 million per sample. Total RNA, at least 6 micrograms per sample, was extracted from PBMCs with Trizol reagent. For every donor, an aliquot of PBMCs went through flow cytometry to measure the percentages of naive CD45RAhigh/CD27high T cells. The method was 5' RACE. A second about 7 to 11 cycle PCR used a sample-barcoded 5' primer and a J-beta primer mix. Each TCR beta cDNA molecule received a unique molecular identifier from a template-switch 5' adaptor carrying 12 random nucleotides. Each sample yielded at least 3 million CDR3-containing paired-end reads. First-strand cDNA synthesis was performed from all RNA using the Mint cDNA synthesis kit, with priming by a TRBC-specific oligonucleotide. Following uracil-DNA glycosylase treatment, all cDNA underwent a first 18-cycle PCR with the universal primers M1SS and BC2_uni_R. The authors' analysis ran thus. For normalization, 1 million high-quality reads were randomly selected from each sample, with every read carrying a distinct molecular identifier. Instead of being binned into consensus sequences, reads that shared molecular identifiers were thrown out. MiTCR, with a Q25 quality threshold and the strictest error-elimination algorithm, was used for CDR3 identification, clonotype clustering and error correction. Lower-bound total TCR beta diversity was estimated with a nonparametric unseen species model using Euler transformation. The public reads were run again by TCRdb, first through fastp at Q25 and then through MiXCR, and only productive beta chains were kept. Rows with one shared CDR3 protein collapse into an entry with the most common genes and DNA. For this entry, the V and J calls and clone size follow TCRdb and not the study's own pipeline. This sample holds approximately 2,000,000 distinct CDR3 sequences; more than 35% were observed only once. The biggest ten clones account for 20% to 25% of the sample.

To note about this clonotype: Its antigen is currently not known. No much larger clonotype is one base removed from it; base qualities were not supplied.

This TCR derives from a human donor in good health. This chain joins TRBV29-1 to TRBJ2-7, with the D segment identity uncertain. Source material: blood. At the DNA level, the sequence is TGCAGCGTTGGGAGTCGAAACTCCTACGAGCAGTACTTC. This sequence encodes CSVGSRNSYEQYF.